The 20 T cell receptor beta chains below all came from one sample that was sequenced in a study of OX40 agonist ivuxolimab in advanced cancers. Sequencing was performed with immunoSEQ multiplex PCR; in TCRdb, only in-frame clones are kept and a portion is missing. The repertoire includes roughly 61,000 clones, 91% of them detected once, and roughly 20% sits in the top ten. The specimen was CD4+ or CD8+ T cells sorted from blood, collected in a trial of the OX40 agonist ivuxolimab. The receptors originated from an adult with an advanced solid tumor such as melanoma, head and neck, liver or kidney cancer.

The chain combines TRBV4-1 with TRBJ1-3, with no clear D. Germline V gene data show CDR1 as MGHRA and CDR2 as YSYEKL. The V end lost 2 bases, the J end lost 0 bases, and 8 bases lay between the germline ends. This CDR3 contains 15 residues. CDR3 coding DNA: TGCGCCAGCAGCCAAATCCTCGCCTCTGGAAACACCATATATTTT. It specifies CASSQILASGNTIYF.

This clone was picked up one time. V usage is TRBV4-1 and J usage is TRBJ2-7; 8 bases match TRBD1. The germline V gene has CDR1 MGHRA and CDR2 YSYEKL. CDR3 length: 14 amino acids. J gave up 3 bases and V 8 bases, and 9 bases lay outside the gene matches. The CDR3 is CASAQRTGSYEQYF. DNA for the CDR3: TGCGCCAGCGCCCAGCGGACAGGGAGCTACGAGCAGTACTTC.

The genes are TRBV28 and TRBJ1-5; 7 bases match TRBD1. V was pared by 11 bases and J by 6 bases, with 10 bases of the junction left unmatched. There are 13 residues in the CDR3. Germline CDR1 MDHEN, CDR2 SYDVKM. For the CDR3, the DNA is TGTGCCGTTTCTCAGGGGGGCGGTCAGCCCCAGCATTTT. Translated: CAVSQGGGQPQHF.

The chain links TRBV19 to TRBJ1-3, with no clear D. Trimming cost V 3 bases and J 2 bases, with 11 bases left between them. Germline CDR1 reads LNHDA; CDR2 reads SQIVND (reference sequence). This CDR3 is built from 15 residues. CDR3 region: CASSIGQMAGNTIYF. In nucleotides, the CDR3 is TGTGCCAGTAGTATTGGCCAAATGGCTGGAAACACCATATATTTT.

This chain connects TRBV14 to TRBJ1-2, with D unresolved. V lost 4 bases, J lost 4 bases, and 19 bases lay in between. CDR1 SGHDN and CDR2 FVKESK come from the germline V gene. The CDR3 has 16 amino acids. The CDR3 region has the DNA TGTGCCAGCAGCCTGAGGACGGGAACTATAGCCTATGGCTACACCTTC. This sequence encodes CASSLRTGTIAYGYTF.

This chain joins TRBV7-9 and TRBJ1-5; 8 bases fit TRBD1. The CDR3 loop spans 16 amino acids. V lost 5 bases, J lost 0 bases, and 6 bases stayed unmatched. Germline V gives CDR1 SEHNR, CDR2 FQNEAQ (reference sequence). The CDR3 sequence is CASSQGTGHSNQPQHF. The CDR3, as DNA: TGTGCCAGCAGCCAAGGGACAGGACATAGCAATCAGCCCCAGCATTTT.

The J gene is TRBJ1-2, the V gene TRBV7-6, with TRBD1 matching 8 bases. Trimming at V came to 1 base and at J to 4 bases, leaving 8 bases not matched to a gene. In germline, CDR1 is SGHVS, CDR2 FNYEAQ. The CDR3 length is 16 residues. The CDR3 sequence: CASSLGGTGRVYGYTF. The CDR3 DNA reads TGTGCCAGCAGCTTAGGTGGGACAGGAAGGGTCTATGGCTACACCTTC. The full variable domain, rest sourced from reference TRBV7-6 and TRBJ1-2, is GAGVSQSPRYKVTKRGQDVALRCDPISGHVSLYWYRQALGQGPEFLTYFNYEAQQDKSGLPNDRFSAERPEGSISTLTIQRTEQRDSAMYRCASSLGGTGRVYGYTFGSGTRLTVV.

This clone was observed a single time. The chain couples TRBV4-1 to TRBJ2-3, with D uncertain. Germline V gene lookup returns CDR1 MGHRA and CDR2 YSYEKL. Trimming took off 4 bases at V and 1 base at J, with 6 bases between the two ends. This CDR3 has 13 residues. The CDR3 coding sequence is TGCGCCAGCAGCCTTTTACGCACAGATACGCAGTATTTT. This encodes CASSLLRTDTQYF.

The rearrangement joins TRBV6-1 to TRBJ1-5, with a weak D call TRBD1 (5 bases). Germline CDR1 is MNHNS and CDR2 is SASEGT. The CDR3 has 11 amino acids. Trimming removed 8 bases at V and 4 bases at J, with 6 bases between. CDR3 sequence: CASRGNQPQHF. The CDR3, as DNA: TGTGCCAGCCGGGGGAATCAGCCCCAGCATTTT.

The V call is TRBV6-5, the J call TRBJ2-5, with unresolved D. V dropped 2 bases and J dropped 4 bases, with 8 bases sitting between them. Germline CDR1 MNHEY, CDR2 SVGAGI. This CDR3 contains 13 residues. The CDR3 is CASSYVATETQYF. The CDR3 coding sequence is TGTGCCAGCAGTTACGTAGCAACAGAGACCCAGTACTTC.

The rearrangement uses TRBV10-3 and TRBJ2-7; TRBD1 or TRBD2 may be the D gene (5 bases each). The CDR3 is 11 amino acids. The germline CDR1 and CDR2 sequences are ENHRY and SYGVKD. V lost 5 bases and J 7 bases, leaving 9 bases between the germline ends. The CDR3 DNA reads TGTGCCATCAGTTGGGGGTGGGAGCAGTACTTC. This codes for CAISWGWEQYF.

The chain links TRBV7-9 to TRBJ2-4, with D possibly matching TRBD2 (6 bases). Trimming took 5 bases from V and 11 from J, leaving 13 bases between them. CDR1 is SEHNR, CDR2 FQNEAQ, per germline (reference sequence). The CDR3 is made up of 12 amino acids. This CDR3 is CASSRAGGVQYF. The CDR3 DNA sequence: TGTGCCAGCAGCCGGGCCGGGGGAGTTCAGTACTTC.

The chain couples TRBV5-1 to TRBJ2-7, with TRBD1 as a possible D gene (5 bases). The germline V and J ends were trimmed by 5 bases and 4 bases, with 16 bases remaining between them. Germline assignment: CDR1 SGHRS and CDR2 YFSETQ. The CDR3 contains 14 residues. The CDR3 protein is CASSYIQGDYEQYF. CDR3 nucleotide sequence: TGCGCCAGCAGTTACATCCAAGGGGATTACGAGCAGTACTTC.

The J gene is TRBJ2-5, the V gene TRBV10-1; 7 bases match TRBD1. This CDR3 is built from 13 residues. Looked up from germline, CDR1 is WNHNN and CDR2 is SYGVQD (reference sequence). Losses at the gene ends were 6 bases for V and 2 bases for J; bases not matched to a gene: 3. CDR3 sequence: CASSGTAQETQYF. In DNA form, the CDR3 reads TGCGCCAGCAGCGGGACAGCGCAAGAGACCCAGTACTTC.

The rearrangement joins TRBV29-1 to TRBJ2-7; TRBD2 might be the D (6 bases). Trimming took off 3 bases at V and 6 bases at J, with 12 bases between the two ends. Germline loops: CDR1 SQVTM, CDR2 ANQGSEA. The CDR3 is 12 amino acids. The CDR3 loop reads CSVDTSRGEQYF. CDR3 bases: TGCAGCGTTGACACTAGCCGGGGCGAGCAGTACTTC.

This clone is labeled as medium-sized. Other nucleotide sequences in the sample specify the same CDR3. The chain couples TRBV28 to TRBJ1-5; D not certain. V dropped 8 bases and J dropped 2 bases, with 10 bases sitting between them. The germline V gene encodes CDR1 MDHEN and CDR2 SYDVKM. This CDR3 comprises 13 residues. The CDR3 protein is CASQWRGNQPQHF. CDR3 nucleotides: TGTGCCAGCCAGTGGAGGGGCAATCAGCCCCAGCATTTT.

The chain links TRBV13 to TRBJ2-3; the match to TRBD2 covers 9 bases. CDR1 PRHDT and CDR2 FYEKMQ come from the germline V gene (reference sequence). CDR3 length: 14 residues. Unmatched junction bases numbered 4, after V lost 5 bases and J lost 4 bases. The CDR3, as DNA: TGTGCCAGCAGCGCCCGCGGGGGGGCAGATACGCAGTATTTT. Protein sequence: CASSARGGADTQYF.

V gene TRBV28 combines with J gene TRBJ2-2; D unresolved. The CDR3 length is 12 residues. The germline V gene has CDR1 MDHEN and CDR2 SYDVKM. With 2 bases removed from V and 2 bases from J, the gap between germline ends came to 0 bases. The CDR3 nucleotides are TGTGCCAGCAGTTTAAACACCGGGGAGCTGTTTTTT. Protein sequence: CASSLNTGELFF. The entire variable domain, with the rest obtained from reference TRBV28 and TRBJ2-2, is as follows: DVKVTQSSRYLVKRTGEKVFLECVQDMDHENMFWYRQDPGLGLRLIYFSYDVKMKEKGDIPEGYSVSREKKERFSLILESASTNQTSMYLCASSLNTGELFFGEGSRLTVL.

The J gene is TRBJ2-2, the V gene TRBV27; maybe TRBD1 (6 bases). V was clipped by 4 bases and J by 1 base, with 7 bases between them. Germline assignment: CDR1 MNHEY and CDR2 SMNVEV (reference sequence). The CDR3 is 14 residues long. This chain's CDR3 is CASSWDKNTGELFF. CDR3 in DNA: TGTGCCAGCAGTTGGGACAAGAACACCGGGGAGCTGTTTTTT.

The genes are TRBV30 and TRBJ1-2; D uncertain. Germline lookup yields CDR1 GTSNPN and CDR2 SVGIG (reference sequence). The CDR3 consists of 13 residues. Deletions cut 3 bases from V and 2 bases from J, with 10 bases between. The CDR3 DNA follows: TGTGCCTGGAGGGAGGACGGAAACTATGGCTACACCTTC. It codes for CAWREDGNYGYTF.